Listed below are T cell receptor beta chains from one sample, sequenced in a study of monozygotic twins with inflammatory bowel disease. TCRdb re-called the 5' RACE reads; one entry per CDR3 protein, DNA not given. The sample has about 210,000 distinct CDR3 sequences. Sequencing was carried out using blood. The source is a human donor with ulcerative colitis or Crohn's disease, or a healthy co-twin of an affected twin (not recorded which). Both conserved end residues are part of each CDR3. Each record gives: J gene, V gene, CDR3 protein.

J: TRBJ1-1; V: TRBV27; CDR3: CASSFRGGNTEAFF
J: TRBJ2-5; V: TRBV5-1; CDR3: CASSLGVGEKETQYF
J: TRBJ2-1; V: TRBV3-1; CDR3: CASSLLSGTAYNEQFF
J: TRBJ2-2; V: TRBV21-1; CDR3: CASTRTGEVTGELFF
J: TRBJ2-7; V: TRBV13; CDR3: CASSRGKENYEQYF
J: TRBJ2-7; V: TRBV24-1; CDR3: CATSDPHLGSHEQYF
J: TRBJ2-3; V: TRBV4-3; CDR3: CASSDTPGGQSTDTQYF
J: TRBJ2-2; V: TRBV5-1; CDR3: CASSQDSNTGELFF
J: TRBJ2-2; V: TRBV7-2; CDR3: CASSLAFSVTGELFF
J: TRBJ2-2; V: TRBV20-1; CDR3: CSASGGGQNTGELFF
J: TRBJ2-5; V: TRBV6-2/TRBV6-3; CDR3: CASTMVPNPEETQYF
J: TRBJ1-6; V: TRBV7-2; CDR3: CASSLAGNSPLHF
J: TRBJ2-3; V: TRBV7-6; CDR3: CASSLAGVGTDTQYF
J: TRBJ2-3; V: TRBV27; CDR3: CASSATLGQATQYF
J: TRBJ2-2; V: TRBV20-1; CDR3: CSASPGARNTGELFF
J: TRBJ1-1; V: TRBV7-9; CDR3: CASSFSGLATPLFF
J: TRBJ1-5; V: TRBV2; CDR3: CASSGQGSDNQPQHF
J: TRBJ2-3; V: TRBV10-3; CDR3: CAISEGQGLTDTQYF
J: TRBJ1-2; V: TRBV15; CDR3: CATTSGFDGYTF
J: TRBJ1-1; V: TRBV6-1; CDR3: CASSPAGGTEAFF
J: TRBJ1-5; V: TRBV19; CDR3: CASSTSRGPGQPQHF
J: TRBJ2-2; V: TRBV3-1; CDR3: CASSQWGGNTGELFF
J: TRBJ1-1; V: TRBV14; CDR3: CASSQQGTTEAFF
J: TRBJ2-5; V: TRBV7-3; CDR3: CASSLMGSQKETQYF
J: TRBJ1-1; V: TRBV3-1; CDR3: CASSQGTGSTEAFF
J: TRBJ2-2; V: TRBV7-3; CDR3: CASSSTGSAGELFF
J: TRBJ2-7; V: TRBV28; CDR3: CASSGTESYEQYF
J: TRBJ1-4; V: TRBV7-2; CDR3: CASSPGDMNEKLFF
J: TRBJ2-1; V: TRBV29-1; CDR3: CSVEAGFDRAYNEQFF
J: TRBJ1-2; V: TRBV5-6; CDR3: CASSLARALGGYGYTF
J: TRBJ2-7; V: TRBV7-9; CDR3: CASSFDSEEYF
J: TRBJ1-6; V: TRBV7-9; CDR3: CASSLERGRGSPLHF
J: TRBJ1-5; V: TRBV7-2; CDR3: CASSTGGSNQPQHF
J: TRBJ1-1; V: TRBV14; CDR3: CASSQDPRGGLMNTEAFF
J: TRBJ1-1; V: TRBV28; CDR3: CASDLGGNTEALF
J: TRBJ2-5; V: TRBV4-3; CDR3: CASSQAYRATLGSQETQYF
J: TRBJ2-4; V: TRBV12-3/TRBV12-4; CDR3: CASSPGTSGGLAKNIQYF
J: TRBJ1-2; V: TRBV27; CDR3: CASRGGYYGYTF
J: TRBJ1-5; V: TRBV12-3/TRBV12-4; CDR3: CASSFTGASQPQHF
J: TRBJ2-5; V: TRBV7-7; CDR3: CASSLGPTDWETQYF
J: TRBJ1-3; V: TRBV19; CDR3: CASSWDISGKTIYF
J: TRBJ2-2; V: TRBV6-1; CDR3: CASRSGHGFTGELFF
J: TRBJ2-1; V: TRBV30; CDR3: CAWSPLRENLGEQFF
J: TRBJ2-7; V: TRBV5-1; CDR3: CASSPQGLASYEQYF
J: TRBJ2-7; V: TRBV5-1; CDR3: CASSLVGRSYEQYF
J: TRBJ2-5; V: TRBV7-3; CDR3: CASSLHRGETQYF
J: TRBJ2-7; V: TRBV10-3; CDR3: CAISAAGLPLEQYF
J: TRBJ1-1; V: TRBV5-1; CDR3: CASSLAGMSLAFF
J: TRBJ1-1; V: TRBV11-2; CDR3: CASSLGLTGKAFF